The source of this T cell receptor beta chain is a study of blood T cell repertoires in COVID-19. Germline CDR1 and CDR2: SGHNT and YYREEE (reference sequence). The CDR3 consists of 15 residues. V was clipped by 0 bases and J by 3 bases; unmatched bases: 6. Participants came from roughly 23 US areas, aged about 18 to 100 years. Cohort placement rested on clinical history that participants reported themselves. In the study's own analysis: From reference gene primer amplification, estimates of nucleated cell counts were derived. Profiled with immunoSEQ multiplex PCR; TCRdb holds only in-frame clones, not every one. V and J calls and clone size are copied from that table; D and trimming were computed from the DNA. The table shows about 230,000 clones, with under 90% occurring only once.

The genes are TRBV5-4 and TRBJ2-7; 7 bases fit TRBD2. Sequenced material: PBMCs or T cells enriched from blood (not recorded which). The TCR originated in a woman aged 30 to 39 with acute COVID-19. CDR3 residues: CASSLGASGLYEQYF. The DNA of the CDR3 is TGTGCCAGCAGCTTGGGGGCTAGCGGTCTCTACGAGCAGTACTTC.